A selection of T cell receptor beta chains follows, all from one sample in a study of blood T cell repertoires in COVID-19. Profiled with immunoSEQ multiplex PCR; TCRdb holds only in-frame clones, not every one. The repertoire holds 15,000 to 20,000 clones, around 84% seen once, with around 29% in the top ten. The sample comprised peripheral blood. The receptors shown here come from a human donor with active COVID-19. The donor label of this sample is uncertain. Each CDR3 is given with its conserved first and last residue. The D gene is left open where the match is weak. Only part of the rows carry a size: once, few, many, or a class if the clone is expanded.

v_gene,j_gene,len,abundance,d_gene,CDR3nt,CDR3aa
TRBV6-5,TRBJ2-2,15,.,TRBD1,TGTGCCAGCAGCGCGGACAGGGTGAACACCGGGGAGCTGTTTTTT,CASSADRVNTGELFF
TRBV11-2,TRBJ1-2,15,.,.,TGTGCCAGCAGGGCGGGGGACTCAAATACAGGGGGCTACACCTTC,CASRAGDSNTGGYTF
TRBV9,TRBJ2-1,16,once,TRBD2,TGTGCCAGCAGTGGGACTAGCGGGAGCCACTACAATGAGCAGTTCTTC,CASSGTSGSHYNEQFF
TRBV27,TRBJ1-5,13,.,.,TGTGCCAGCAGCTATAATAGCAATCAGCCCCAGCATTTT,CASSYNSNQPQHF
TRBV3-1/TRBV3-2,TRBJ1-6,19,once,.,TGTGCCAGCAGCCAAGATACTTTGTCTGCGAGCTCCTATAATTCACCCCTCCACTTT,CASSQDTLSASSYNSPLHF
TRBV7-2,TRBJ2-2,17,once,TRBD2,TGTGCCAGCAGCTCCCTACCCGGGACTAGCGTAGTCGGGGAGCTGTTTTTT,CASSSLPGTSVVGELFF
TRBV7-7,TRBJ2-3,13,.,.,TGTGCTAGCAGCTTAAATACTGGAGATACGCAGTATTTT,CASSLNTGDTQYF
TRBV5-1,TRBJ2-5,13,.,.,TGCGCCAGCAGCTTGGTACACGAAGAGACCCAGTACTTC,CASSLVHEETQYF
TRBV19,TRBJ2-5,16,.,TRBD2,TGTGCCAGTAGTATCGGGCTCGGCGGGGGGGAAGAGACCCAGTACTTC,CASSIGLGGGEETQYF
TRBV3-1/TRBV3-2,TRBJ2-5,16,few,TRBD2,TGTGCCAGCAGCCCGGGACTAGCGGGGGGACAAGAGACCCAGTACTTC,CASSPGLAGGQETQYF
TRBV19,TRBJ2-7,15,.,TRBD1,TGTGCCAGTAGTTCCCGGGACAGATACTCCTACGAGCAGTACTTC,CASSSRDRYSYEQYF
TRBV12-3/TRBV12-4,TRBJ1-2,13,.,TRBD1,TGTGCCAGCAGCCCGACAGGGTCCTATGGCTACACCTTC,CASSPTGSYGYTF
TRBV9,TRBJ2-1,15,once,TRBD2,TGTGCCAGCAGTGTTAGCGGGGCCTACTACAATGAGCAGTTCTTC,CASSVSGAYYNEQFF
TRBV19,TRBJ2-3,13,few,TRBD1,TGTGCCAGTATGGACAGGGAGATAGATACGCAGTATTTT,CASMDREIDTQYF
TRBV4-2,TRBJ2-5,15,once,TRBD2,TGTGCCAGCAGCCAGGCCACTAGCGACCAAGAGACCCAGTACTTC,CASSQATSDQETQYF
TRBV9,TRBJ2-4,15,.,.,TGTGCCAGCAGCCCGAGCGTCACCACGGGGAACATTCAGTACTTC,CASSPSVTTGNIQYF
TRBV24-1,TRBJ1-2,13,.,.,TGTGCCACCAGCATCGGACAGTTCTATGGCTACACCTTC,CATSIGQFYGYTF
TRBV12-3/TRBV12-4,TRBJ1-2,11,.,TRBD1,TGTGCCAGCAGTCAGGGGGTCGGCTACACCTTC,CASSQGVGYTF
TRBV4-2,TRBJ1-6,16,once,.,TGTGCCAGCAGCCAAGTATTCCGACAGGAAAATTCACCCCTCCACTTT,CASSQVFRQENSPLHF
TRBV9,TRBJ2-2,15,.,TRBD2,TGTGCCAGCAGCGTGAGGGACTACTACACCGGGGAGCTGTTTTTT,CASSVRDYYTGELFF
TRBV27,TRBJ2-1,11,.,TRBD2,TGTGCCAGCAGAGCGGGGGGTGAGCAGTTCTTC,CASRAGGEQFF
TRBV5-4,TRBJ1-2,14,.,TRBD1,TGTGCCAGCAGCTTGGGACAGGGGTCCTACGGCTACACCTTC,CASSLGQGSYGYTF
TRBV5-1,TRBJ2-1,15,.,.,TGCGCCAGCAGCCGAACGGGACAAAGCTACAATGAGCAGTTCTTC,CASSRTGQSYNEQFF
TRBV27,TRBJ1-1,16,.,.,TGTGCCAGCAGTTTAGGAAGTATGGAGGGAGGGACTGAAGCTTTCTTT,CASSLGSMEGGTEAFF
TRBV6-6,TRBJ2-2,14,.,.,TGTGCCAGCAGTATCAGGGAGAACACCGGGGAGCTGTTTTTT,CASSIRENTGELFF
TRBV25-1,TRBJ1-6,16,once,.,TGTGCCAGCAGTTGGGGGACCGCCGGGGGGAATTCACCCCTCCACTTT,CASSWGTAGGNSPLHF